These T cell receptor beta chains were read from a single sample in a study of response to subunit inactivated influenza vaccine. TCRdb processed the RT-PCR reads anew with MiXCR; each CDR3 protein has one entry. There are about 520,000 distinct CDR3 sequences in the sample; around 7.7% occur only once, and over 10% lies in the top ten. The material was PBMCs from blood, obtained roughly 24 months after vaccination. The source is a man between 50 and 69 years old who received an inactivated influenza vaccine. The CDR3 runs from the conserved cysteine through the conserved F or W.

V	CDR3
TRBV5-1	CASSLFTGSTDTQYF
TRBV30	CAWTNRRGERKAFF
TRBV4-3	CASSQGVNYNEQFF
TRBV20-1	CSALRRGRGNQPQHF
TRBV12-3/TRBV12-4	CASSLGQGGETQYF
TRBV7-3	CASSWGAYNSPLHF
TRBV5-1	CASSWIPGTGNTEAFF
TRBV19	CASSSWTSGRNEQFF
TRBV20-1	CSANKFGGQPYNEQFF
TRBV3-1	CASSPFSGTYEQYF
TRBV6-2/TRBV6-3	CASYSRQAPTYEQYF
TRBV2	CASSGGTSVADTQYF
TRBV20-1	CSARAMGQGRNEQFF
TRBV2	CASSDRGTEAFF
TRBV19	CASSIPVTGGNTEAFF
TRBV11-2	CASSLEPAIAGGYTF
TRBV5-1	CASSLEYGGFTDTQYF
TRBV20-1	CSARDFSQGGVTGELFF
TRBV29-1	CSVRNRDRGTYEQYF
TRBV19	CASSIDRKAYEQYF
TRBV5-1	CASSLAGLNSNQPQHF
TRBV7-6	CASSPKEFGEQYF
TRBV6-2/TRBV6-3	CASSFIGDGYTF
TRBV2	CASSPERGYNEQFF
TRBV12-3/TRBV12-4	CASLVGRTDTQYF
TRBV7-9	CASLNSGANVLTF
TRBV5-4	CASSLRGNNSPLHF
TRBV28	CASSLPRTPGVSYEQYF
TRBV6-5	CASSYSTVTDTQYF